Listed below are T cell receptor beta chains from one sample, sequenced in a study of identical twins. TCRdb independently ran MiXCR on the 5' RACE reads; one entry per CDR3 protein. Among about 100,000 distinct CDR3 sequences, 5.9% were seen once, and the ten largest hold about an eighth. Sequenced material: memory T cells sorted from blood. All receptors derive from a woman aged 50 to 65 in good health. The CDR3 runs from the conserved cysteine through the conserved F or W. Fields, in order: CDR3 protein, V gene, CDR3 length, D gene. A D gene is named only where the DNA matches it firmly.

CDR3 protein: CASSLGHRTYEQYF; V gene: TRBV7-8; CDR3 length: 14; D gene: -
CDR3 protein: CATRGGAGETQYF; V gene: TRBV19; CDR3 length: 13; D gene: -
CDR3 protein: CASREGVSGVRGEFF; V gene: TRBV2; CDR3 length: 15; D gene: TRBD2
CDR3 protein: CASSQVSQATYNEQFF; V gene: TRBV3-1; CDR3 length: 16; D gene: -
CDR3 protein: CASQTEYSNQPQHF; V gene: TRBV2; CDR3 length: 14; D gene: -
CDR3 protein: CATSDSSSAQRTQYF; V gene: TRBV24-1; CDR3 length: 15; D gene: -
CDR3 protein: CASSSPFPGDGSTDTQYF; V gene: TRBV5-1; CDR3 length: 18; D gene: -
CDR3 protein: CSASSLMGGNYGYTF; V gene: TRBV20-1; CDR3 length: 15; D gene: -
CDR3 protein: CASSATSGSDTQYF; V gene: TRBV7-8; CDR3 length: 14; D gene: -
CDR3 protein: CASSYFVPHSPLHF; V gene: TRBV7-9; CDR3 length: 14; D gene: -
CDR3 protein: CSVAEDLYSYEQYF; V gene: TRBV29-1; CDR3 length: 14; D gene: -
CDR3 protein: CASSSRGGASNEQFF; V gene: TRBV21-1; CDR3 length: 15; D gene: -
CDR3 protein: CASSFNRGEKLFF; V gene: TRBV5-1; CDR3 length: 13; D gene: -
CDR3 protein: CASSKQTGDQETQYF; V gene: TRBV21-1; CDR3 length: 15; D gene: -
CDR3 protein: CSVIGGGNTGELFF; V gene: TRBV20-1; CDR3 length: 14; D gene: TRBD2
CDR3 protein: CASSEPGVAAEAFF; V gene: TRBV25-1; CDR3 length: 14; D gene: -
CDR3 protein: CAWSGGPRGEQFF; V gene: TRBV30; CDR3 length: 13; D gene: -
CDR3 protein: CAWSENGYTF; V gene: TRBV30; CDR3 length: 10; D gene: -
CDR3 protein: CATSEDRTTDTQYF; V gene: TRBV24-1; CDR3 length: 14; D gene: -
CDR3 protein: CSVEWVPDTQYF; V gene: TRBV29-1; CDR3 length: 12; D gene: -
CDR3 protein: CSGQEGGQPQHF; V gene: TRBV29-1; CDR3 length: 12; D gene: -
CDR3 protein: CASSLVRNEQFF; V gene: TRBV11-2; CDR3 length: 12; D gene: -
CDR3 protein: CASSLEGAGTEAFF; V gene: TRBV5-5; CDR3 length: 14; D gene: TRBD1
CDR3 protein: CASSEGGGPYNEQFF; V gene: TRBV7-7; CDR3 length: 15; D gene: -
CDR3 protein: CATSRDSLSGNTIYF; V gene: TRBV15; CDR3 length: 15; D gene: -
CDR3 protein: CASRGTSGLSYEQYF; V gene: TRBV2; CDR3 length: 15; D gene: TRBD2
CDR3 protein: CSAPGTGETQYF; V gene: TRBV20-1; CDR3 length: 12; D gene: TRBD1
CDR3 protein: CASSQDYGTANEQFF; V gene: TRBV4-2; CDR3 length: 15; D gene: TRBD1
CDR3 protein: CASSKPFVGANVLTF; V gene: TRBV28; CDR3 length: 15; D gene: -
CDR3 protein: CASSTHPSGSSGNTIYF; V gene: TRBV12-3/TRBV12-4; CDR3 length: 17; D gene: -
CDR3 protein: CATSAQGTRAFF; V gene: TRBV24-1; CDR3 length: 12; D gene: -
CDR3 protein: CASSGTGAGTQYF; V gene: TRBV2; CDR3 length: 13; D gene: -
CDR3 protein: CASSLAGANVLTF; V gene: TRBV5-1; CDR3 length: 13; D gene: -
CDR3 protein: CASRGGGYNYGYTF; V gene: TRBV6-1; CDR3 length: 14; D gene: -
CDR3 protein: CASSSPKGSEAFF; V gene: TRBV6-5; CDR3 length: 13; D gene: -
CDR3 protein: CASSLARTDTQYF; V gene: TRBV12-3/TRBV12-4; CDR3 length: 13; D gene: -
CDR3 protein: CSVSRGTDTQYF; V gene: TRBV29-1; CDR3 length: 12; D gene: -
CDR3 protein: CASLRTSTDTQYF; V gene: TRBV12-3/TRBV12-4; CDR3 length: 13; D gene: -
CDR3 protein: CASSLGGLAKGNEQFF; V gene: TRBV5-1; CDR3 length: 16; D gene: -
CDR3 protein: CASSLLDEQYF; V gene: TRBV12-3/TRBV12-4; CDR3 length: 11; D gene: -
CDR3 protein: CASSTRDSNLPGANVLTF; V gene: TRBV7-8; CDR3 length: 18; D gene: -
CDR3 protein: CAWAGRQGRNQPQHF; V gene: TRBV30; CDR3 length: 15; D gene: TRBD1
CDR3 protein: CASSPSGTKARELFF; V gene: TRBV14; CDR3 length: 15; D gene: -
CDR3 protein: CASSVDRASYNEQFF; V gene: TRBV11-2; CDR3 length: 15; D gene: TRBD1